This T cell receptor beta chain was sequenced for a study of T cell responses to AZD1222 COVID-19 vaccine. General study points: Across spike, vaccine-associated CD4 TCRs were found, dominant at 160-218 and 743-854. Spike-specific TCR repertoires showed rising breadth and depth after two AZD1222 doses. Donors, mostly white British, included more females; clonal diversity was possibly underestimated.

In regard to this clone: Its antigen is as yet unknown.

Clones were sequenced by immunoSEQ multiplex PCR, and TCRdb holds only the in-frame ones, with some missing. The sample lists over 130,000 clones, roughly 92% occurring once. Whether given at about 4 or about 12 weeks, second doses were pooled. The V end lost 7 bases, the J end lost 2 bases, and 15 bases lay between the germline ends. Germline CDR1 is MNHEY and CDR2 is SVGAGI. This CDR3 is 15 amino acids long. Sample: peripheral blood, taken 28 days after the second AZD1222 dose. The TCR originated in an adult who received the AZD1222 COVID-19 vaccine. The chain carries TRBV6-5 and TRBJ2-1, with D perhaps TRBD2 (6 bases). The CDR3 nucleotides read TGTGCCAGCAACCACCGGGACTCGGCCTACAATGAGCAGTTCTTC. Its translation is CASNHRDSAYNEQFF.